One and the same sample provided the 9 T cell receptor beta chains below, sequenced in a study of T cell responses to AZD1222 COVID-19 vaccine. Only in-frame clones appear in the TCRdb table, and some are missing; sequencing was by immunoSEQ multiplex PCR. This sample has more than 95,000 clones; nearly 90% occur once, and the top ten carry about 40%. The material sequenced was peripheral blood, taken 28 days after the second AZD1222 dose. The receptor source for this set is an adult who received the AZD1222 COVID-19 vaccine.

The rearrangement joins TRBV7-2 to TRBJ1-5; TRBD1 is a possible D gene (5 bases). Per germline, CDR1 SGHTA and CDR2 FQGNSA. The ends were cut back, 1 base at V and 3 bases at J, with 10 bases in the middle. The length of the CDR3 is 15 residues. The CDR3 protein is CASSLEPGANQPQHF. CDR3 DNA: TGTGCCAGCAGCTTAGAACCCGGGGCCAATCAGCCCCAGCATTTT.

This clone showed up just once. The chain joins TRBV5-8 to TRBJ1-5, with D unclear. This CDR3 is built from 15 residues. V was shortened by 0 bases and J by 3 bases, with 10 bases between the two germline ends. CDR1 and CDR2 (germline): SGHTS, YDEGEE. CDR3 amino acids: CASSLGQKSNQPQHF. Written as DNA, the CDR3 is TGTGCCAGCAGCTTGGGGCAAAAGTCCAATCAGCCCCAGCATTTT.

The V and J genes are TRBV28 and TRBJ2-3, with D unresolved. Trimming cost V 3 bases and J 8 bases, with 9 bases left between them. The V gene's germline CDR1 is MDHEN and CDR2 SYDVKM. This CDR3 region has 12 residues. This CDR3 is CASSLLWGTQYF. The CDR3 bases are TGTGCCAGCAGTTTGCTCTGGGGTACGCAGTATTTT.

The gene calls are TRBV9 and TRBJ1-6; D ambiguous. Trimming removed 4 bases from V and 10 bases from J, with 12 bases in between. The CDR3 spans 13 residues. From germline, CDR1 is SGDLS and CDR2 YYNGEE. CDR3 loop: CASSLLLESPLHF. Written as DNA, the CDR3 is TGTGCCAGCAGCTTGTTATTAGAGTCACCCCTCCACTTT. The full variable domain, with the rest looked up from reference TRBV9 and TRBJ1-6, is DSGVTQTPKHLITATGQRVTLRCSPRSGDLSVYWYQQSLDQGLQFLIQYYNGEERAKGNILERFSAQQFPDLHSELNLSSLELGDSALYFCASSLLLESPLHFGNGTRLTVT.

The chain uses TRBV27 and TRBJ1-1, with unresolved D. CDR1 and CDR2 (germline): MNHEY, SMNVEV (reference sequence). The V gene lost 5 bases and the J gene lost 0 bases, with 10 bases spanning the gap. This CDR3 has 14 amino acids. CDR3 region: CASSPGLMNTEAFF. The CDR3 region has the DNA TGTGCCAGCAGTCCAGGACTGATGAACACTGAAGCTTTCTTT.

This rearrangement joins TRBV19 to TRBJ2-5, with a tentative D call TRBD2 (6 bases). This CDR3 is 13 amino acids long. V lost 7 bases and J lost 2, with 11 bases in between. The germline gives CDR1 LNHDA, CDR2 SQIVND (reference sequence). This chain's CDR3 is CASTPEGQETQYF. The CDR3 DNA reads TGTGCCAGTACCCCGGAGGGTCAAGAGACCCAGTACTTC.

The CDR3 region has the DNA TGTGCCAGCAGCGTAGCGGGGGTAGGCCAGCCCCAGCATTTT. It codes for CASSVAGVGQPQHF. The J gene is TRBJ1-5, the V gene TRBV9; a possible D gene is TRBD1 (5 bases). This CDR3 has 14 residues. The germline V and J ends were trimmed by 0 bases and 7 bases, with 11 bases remaining between them. The germline gives CDR1 SGDLS, CDR2 YYNGEE.

J is TRBJ1-2 and V is TRBV15, with D possibly matching TRBD1 (6 bases). The CDR3 contains 16 residues. The germline V and J ends were trimmed by 4 bases and 4 bases, with 19 bases remaining between them. Germline CDR1 and CDR2: LNHNV and YYDKDF (reference sequence). CDR3: CATSKDLRTAPYGYTF. Written as DNA, the CDR3 is TGTGCCACCAGCAAAGACCTAAGGACAGCGCCCTATGGCTACACCTTC.

The count of this clone is one. The rearrangement uses TRBV7-9 and TRBJ2-7, with 10 bases that match TRBD2. This CDR3 comprises 16 residues. The J segment lost 5 bases and the V segment lost 4 bases, leaving 11 bases of the junction unmatched. CDR1 and CDR2 from the germline V gene are SEHNR and FQNEAQ (reference sequence). The CDR3 coding sequence is TGTGCCAGCAGCTCGTCGTTAGCGGGAGGCAACAACGAGCAGTACTTC. The encoded protein is CASSSSLAGGNNEQYF. Full variable domain (rest looked up from reference TRBV7-9 and TRBJ2-7): DTGVSQNPRHKITKRGQNVTFRCDPISEHNRLYWYRQTLGQGPEFLTYFQNEAQLEKSRLLSDRFSAERPKGSFSTLEIQRTEQGDSAMYLCASSSSLAGGNNEQYFGPGTRLTVT.